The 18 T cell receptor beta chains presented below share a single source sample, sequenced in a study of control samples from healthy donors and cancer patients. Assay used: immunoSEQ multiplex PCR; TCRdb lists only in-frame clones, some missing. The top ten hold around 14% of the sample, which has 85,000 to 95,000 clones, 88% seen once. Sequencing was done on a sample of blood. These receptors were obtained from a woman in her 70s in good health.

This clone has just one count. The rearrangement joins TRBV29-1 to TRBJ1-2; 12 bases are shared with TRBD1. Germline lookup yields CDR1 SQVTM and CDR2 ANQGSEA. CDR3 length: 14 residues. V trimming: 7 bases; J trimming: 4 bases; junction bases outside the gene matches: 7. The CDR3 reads CSAGTGGSSYGYTF. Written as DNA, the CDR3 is TGCAGCGCAGGGACAGGGGGCTCTTCCTATGGCTACACCTTC.

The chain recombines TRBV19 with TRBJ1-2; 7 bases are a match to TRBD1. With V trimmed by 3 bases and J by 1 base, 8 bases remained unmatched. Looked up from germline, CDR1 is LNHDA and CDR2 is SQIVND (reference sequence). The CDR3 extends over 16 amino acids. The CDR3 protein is CASSIGGDSVNYGYTF. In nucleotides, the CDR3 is TGTGCCAGTAGTATCGGAGGGGACAGCGTTAACTATGGCTACACCTTC.

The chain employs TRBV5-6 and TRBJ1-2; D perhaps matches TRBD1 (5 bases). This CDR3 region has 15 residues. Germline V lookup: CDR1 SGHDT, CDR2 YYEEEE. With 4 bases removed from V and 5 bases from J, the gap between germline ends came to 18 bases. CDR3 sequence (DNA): TGTGCCAGCAGCCCCAGGACGGGGCCCATTTATGGCTACACCTTC. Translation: CASSPRTGPIYGYTF.

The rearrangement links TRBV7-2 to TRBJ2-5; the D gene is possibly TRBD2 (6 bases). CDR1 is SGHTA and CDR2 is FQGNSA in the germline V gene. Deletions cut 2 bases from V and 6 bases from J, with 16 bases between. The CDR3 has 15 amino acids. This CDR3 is CASSLSSGGGKTQYF. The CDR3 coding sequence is TGTGCCAGCAGCTTAAGCAGCGGTGGGGGGAAGACCCAGTACTTC.

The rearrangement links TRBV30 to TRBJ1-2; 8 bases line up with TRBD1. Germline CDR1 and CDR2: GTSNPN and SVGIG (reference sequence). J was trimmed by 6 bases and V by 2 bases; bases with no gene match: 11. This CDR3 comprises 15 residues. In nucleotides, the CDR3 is TGTGCCTGGAGTCGATCCGGGACAGGAAATCATGGCTACACCTTC. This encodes CAWSRSGTGNHGYTF.

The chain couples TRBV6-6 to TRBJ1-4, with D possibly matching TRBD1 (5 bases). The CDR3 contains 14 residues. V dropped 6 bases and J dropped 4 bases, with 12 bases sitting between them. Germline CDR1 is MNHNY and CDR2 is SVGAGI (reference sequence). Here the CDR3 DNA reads TGTGCCAGCAGCACCGGGACGGGTAATGAAAAACTGTTTTTT. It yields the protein CASSTGTGNEKLFF.

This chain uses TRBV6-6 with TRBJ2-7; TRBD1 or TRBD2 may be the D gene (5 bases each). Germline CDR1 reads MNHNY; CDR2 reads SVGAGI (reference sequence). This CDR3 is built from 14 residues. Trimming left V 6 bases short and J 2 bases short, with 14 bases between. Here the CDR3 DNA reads TGTGCCAGCAGGCCTACAGGAGGCCCCTACGAGCAGTACTTC. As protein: CASRPTGGPYEQYF.

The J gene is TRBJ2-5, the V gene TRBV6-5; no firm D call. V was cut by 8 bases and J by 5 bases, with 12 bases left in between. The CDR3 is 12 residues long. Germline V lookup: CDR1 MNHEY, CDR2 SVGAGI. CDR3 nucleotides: TGTGCCAGCGGGTCCCTTGGGGAGACCCAGTACTTC. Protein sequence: CASGSLGETQYF.

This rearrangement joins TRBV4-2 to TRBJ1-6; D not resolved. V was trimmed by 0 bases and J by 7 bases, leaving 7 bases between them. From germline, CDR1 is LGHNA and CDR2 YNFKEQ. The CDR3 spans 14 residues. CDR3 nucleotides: TGTGCCAGCAGCCAAGAGCCGACGAATTCACCCCTCCACTTT. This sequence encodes CASSQEPTNSPLHF.

The CDR3 spells CASSVLTTGKGYGYTF. CDR3 DNA sequence: TGTGCCAGCAGCGTTCTTACCACAGGGAAGGGCTATGGCTACACCTTC. V and J are TRBV7-9 and TRBJ1-2; perhaps TRBD1 as D (6 bases). CDR1 SEHNR and CDR2 FQNEAQ come from the germline V gene (reference sequence). V lost 5 bases, J lost 4 bases, and 20 bases lay in between. The CDR3 runs to 16 residues.

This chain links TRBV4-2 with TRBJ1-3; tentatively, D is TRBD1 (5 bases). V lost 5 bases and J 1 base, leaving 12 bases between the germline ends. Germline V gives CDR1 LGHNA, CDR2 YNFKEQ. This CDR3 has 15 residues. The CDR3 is CASSDPGRSGNTIYF. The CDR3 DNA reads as TGTGCCAGCAGCGACCCAGGGAGGTCTGGAAACACCATATATTTT.

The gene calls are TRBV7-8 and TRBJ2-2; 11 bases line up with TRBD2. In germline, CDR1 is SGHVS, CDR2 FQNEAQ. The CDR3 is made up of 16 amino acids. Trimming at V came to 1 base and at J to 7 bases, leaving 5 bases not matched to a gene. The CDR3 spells CASSLGLAGLGGELFF. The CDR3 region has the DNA TGTGCCAGCAGCTTAGGACTAGCGGGACTGGGCGGGGAGCTGTTTTTT.

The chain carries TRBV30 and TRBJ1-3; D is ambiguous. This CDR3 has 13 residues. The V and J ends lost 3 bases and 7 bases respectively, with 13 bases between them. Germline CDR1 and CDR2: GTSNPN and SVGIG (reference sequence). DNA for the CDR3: TGTGCCTGGAGCTCCGGTTTACTGAACACCATATATTTT. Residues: CAWSSGLLNTIYF.

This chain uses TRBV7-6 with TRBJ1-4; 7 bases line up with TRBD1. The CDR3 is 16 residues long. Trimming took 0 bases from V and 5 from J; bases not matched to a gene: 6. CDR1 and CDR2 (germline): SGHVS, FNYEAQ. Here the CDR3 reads CASSLASGTANEKLFF. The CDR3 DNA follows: TGTGCCAGCAGCTTAGCGTCCGGGACAGCGAATGAAAAACTGTTTTTT. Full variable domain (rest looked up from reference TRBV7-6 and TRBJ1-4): GAGVSQSPRYKVTKRGQDVALRCDPISGHVSLYWYRQALGQGPEFLTYFNYEAQQDKSGLPNDRFSAERPEGSISTLTIQRTEQRDSAMYRCASSLASGTANEKLFFGSGTQLSVL.

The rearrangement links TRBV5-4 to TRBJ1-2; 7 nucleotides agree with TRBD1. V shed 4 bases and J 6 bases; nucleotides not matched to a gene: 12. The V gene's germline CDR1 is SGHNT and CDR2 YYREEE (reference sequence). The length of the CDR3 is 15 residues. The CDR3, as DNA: TGTGCCAGCAGCGCCCGGGACAGAAGTAATAATGGCTACACCTTC. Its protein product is CASSARDRSNNGYTF.

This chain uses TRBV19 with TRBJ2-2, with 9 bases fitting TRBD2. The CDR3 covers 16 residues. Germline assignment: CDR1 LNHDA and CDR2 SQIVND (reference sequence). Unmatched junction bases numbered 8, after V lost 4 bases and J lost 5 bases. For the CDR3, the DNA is TGTGCCAGTAGTACCGGACTAGCGATACCAACCGGGGAGCTGTTTTTT. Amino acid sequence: CASSTGLAIPTGELFF.

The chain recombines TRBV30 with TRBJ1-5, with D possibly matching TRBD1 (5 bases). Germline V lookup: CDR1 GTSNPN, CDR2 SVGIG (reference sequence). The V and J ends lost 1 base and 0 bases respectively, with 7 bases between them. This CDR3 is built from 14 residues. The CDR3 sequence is CAWSGGDSNQPQHF. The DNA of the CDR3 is TGTGCCTGGAGTGGAGGGGATAGCAATCAGCCCCAGCATTTT. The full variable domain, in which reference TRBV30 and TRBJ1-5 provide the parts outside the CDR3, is SQTIHQWPATLVQPVGSPLSLECTVEGTSNPNLYWYRQAAGRGLQLLFYSVGIGQISSEVPQNLSASRPQDRQFILSSKKLLLSDSGFYLCAWSGGDSNQPQHFGDGTRLSIL.

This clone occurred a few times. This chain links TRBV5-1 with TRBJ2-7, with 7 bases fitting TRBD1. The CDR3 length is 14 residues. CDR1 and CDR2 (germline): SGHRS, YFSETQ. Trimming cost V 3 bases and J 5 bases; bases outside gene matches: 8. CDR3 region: CASSSLTGQDEQYF. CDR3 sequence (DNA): TGCGCCAGCAGCTCCCTGACAGGGCAAGACGAGCAGTACTTC. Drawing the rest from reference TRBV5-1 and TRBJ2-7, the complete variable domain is KAGVTQTPRYLIKTRGQQVTLSCSPISGHRSVSWYQQTPGQGLQFLFEYFSETQRNKGNFPGRFSGRQFSNSRSEMNVSTLELGDSALYLCASSSLTGQDEQYFGPGTRLTVT.